This T cell receptor (beta chain) came from a study of blood T cell repertoires in COVID-19. Generated by immunoSEQ multiplex PCR, the TCRdb table keeps only in-frame clones and is missing some. The data show approximately 160,000 clones, roughly nine tenths seen once. This clonotype originated in a woman in her seventies with acute or convalescent COVID-19. The specimen was peripheral blood.

The CDR3 coding sequence is TGTGCCTGGAGTGCGAGGGCGGGCGGCTACACCTTC. This translates into CAWSARAGGYTF. The chain carries TRBV30 and TRBJ1-2; D is ambiguous. Trimming pared 1 base from V and 8 bases from J, leaving 11 bases between. The CDR3 has 12 residues. Germline CDR1 reads GTSNPN; CDR2 reads SVGIG (reference sequence).